Shown below are 11 T cell receptor beta chains from a single sample sequenced in a study of blood T cell repertoires in COVID-19. Sequenced by immunoSEQ multiplex PCR; TCRdb stores in-frame clones only, minus some. The data show just under 250,000 clones, roughly 91% seen once. Sequences were obtained from PBMCs or T cells enriched from blood (not recorded which). The origin of the receptors is a woman aged 25 to 39 who had recovered from COVID-19.

The chain links TRBV9 to TRBJ1-5, with 7 bases lining up with TRBD1. Germline-derived CDR1 and CDR2 are SGDLS and YYNGEE. The CDR3 extends over 14 amino acids. V trimming: 0 bases; J trimming: 6 bases; junction bases outside the gene matches: 3. This CDR3 reads CASSVEGGPQPQHF. The CDR3 DNA is TGTGCCAGCAGCGTAGAAGGGGGCCCTCAGCCCCAGCATTTT.

J is TRBJ2-2 and V is TRBV9; D might be TRBD2 (5 bases). The V end lost 1 base, the J end lost 6 bases, and 16 bases lay between the germline ends. Looked up from germline, CDR1 is SGDLS and CDR2 is YYNGEE. There are 16 residues in the CDR3. DNA for the CDR3: TGTGCCAGCAGCGTAACGTGGACTCCTCGCGCCGGGGAGCTGTTTTTT. Translation: CASSVTWTPRAGELFF.

The chain is built from TRBV7-8 and TRBJ2-2; D not resolved. Trimming removed 1 base at V and 1 base at J, with 10 bases between. The CDR3 extends over 16 amino acids. Germline CDR1 reads SGHVS; CDR2 reads FQNEAQ. The CDR3 sequence: CASSLGLAENTGELFF. The CDR3, as DNA: TGTGCCAGCAGCTTAGGGTTGGCAGAGAACACCGGGGAGCTGTTTTTT.

The chain carries TRBV28 and TRBJ1-3; maybe TRBD1 (5 bases). The CDR3 consists of 13 residues. The germline V gene has CDR1 MDHEN and CDR2 SYDVKM. V dropped 3 bases and J dropped 5 bases, with 8 bases sitting between them. The CDR3 DNA reads as TGTGCCAGCAGTTTTCGGGGGAGAAACACCATATATTTT. It is translated as CASSFRGRNTIYF.

The V gene is TRBV12-3 or TRBV12-4, the J gene TRBJ1-1; no definite D call. The CDR3 loop spans 13 amino acids. The V gene lost 2 bases and the J gene lost 0 bases, with 4 bases spanning the gap. CDR3: CASSLSVNTEAFF. In DNA, the CDR3 is TGTGCCAGCAGTTTATCAGTGAACACTGAAGCTTTCTTT.

The J gene is TRBJ1-2, the V gene TRBV28, with a possible D match to TRBD1 (5 bases). Germline V lookup: CDR1 MDHEN, CDR2 SYDVKM. The CDR3 is made up of 13 amino acids. The V end was cut by 6 bases, the J end by 7 bases, with 15 bases between. The CDR3 spells CASSRSDIRGYTF. CDR3 nucleotides: TGTGCCAGCAGCCGATCGGACATCCGTGGCTACACCTTC.

This chain connects TRBV2 to TRBJ1-6; weak D call: TRBD1 (6 bases). CDR1 is SNHLY, CDR2 FYNNEI, per germline. Trimming left V 7 bases short and J 0 bases short, with 25 bases between. The CDR3 totals 20 residues. Written as DNA, the CDR3 is TGTGCCAGCAAAAAAATGGGGGCAGGAGAGATTTTCTCCTATAATTCACCCCTCCACTTT. Translating it yields CASKKMGAGEIFSYNSPLHF.

This rearrangement joins TRBV28 to TRBJ1-1; D gene uncertain. The CDR3 spans 15 residues. V dropped 3 bases and J dropped 1 base, with 12 bases sitting between them. Germline-derived CDR1 and CDR2 are MDHEN and SYDVKM. Written as DNA, the CDR3 is TGTGCCAGCAGTTTTTCAGGCAGATGGAACACTGAAGCTTTCTTT. Translating gives CASSFSGRWNTEAFF.

This clone showed up just once. The CDR3: CASSLQGAGEKLFF. The DNA of the CDR3 is TGTGCCAGCAGCTTACAAGGGGCAGGTGAAAAACTGTTTTTT. The J gene is TRBJ1-4, the V gene TRBV7-9, with D perhaps TRBD1 (5 bases). Germline CDR1 SEHNR, CDR2 FQNEAQ (reference sequence). The CDR3 extends over 14 amino acids. V lost 2 bases, J lost 7 bases, and 11 bases lay in between. The variable domain in full, completed from reference TRBV7-9 and TRBJ1-4, reads DTGVSQNPRHKITKRGQNVTFRCDPISEHNRLYWYRQTLGQGPEFLTYFQNEAQLEKSRLLSDRFSAERPKGSFSTLEIQRTEQGDSAMYLCASSLQGAGEKLFFGSGTQLSVL.

The genes are TRBV10-3 and TRBJ2-7, with 8 nucleotides matching TRBD2. The trim removed 8 bases at V and 4 bases at J, leaving 7 bases unmatched. Germline-derived CDR1 and CDR2 are ENHRY and SYGVKD. The CDR3 length is 13 residues. The chain's CDR3 is CAILSPGGYEQYF. CDR3 DNA sequence: TGTGCCATCTTATCCCCGGGGGGGTACGAGCAGTACTTC.

The J gene is TRBJ1-5, the V gene TRBV16, with 7 bases that match TRBD1. The CDR3 runs 15 residues. Germline V gene lookup returns CDR1 KGHSY and CDR2 FQNENV. V trimming: 5 bases; J trimming: 7 bases; junction bases outside the gene matches: 11. The CDR3 spells CASSRYRGAEQPQHF. CDR3 bases: TGTGCCAGCAGCAGATACAGGGGTGCAGAACAGCCCCAGCATTTT.